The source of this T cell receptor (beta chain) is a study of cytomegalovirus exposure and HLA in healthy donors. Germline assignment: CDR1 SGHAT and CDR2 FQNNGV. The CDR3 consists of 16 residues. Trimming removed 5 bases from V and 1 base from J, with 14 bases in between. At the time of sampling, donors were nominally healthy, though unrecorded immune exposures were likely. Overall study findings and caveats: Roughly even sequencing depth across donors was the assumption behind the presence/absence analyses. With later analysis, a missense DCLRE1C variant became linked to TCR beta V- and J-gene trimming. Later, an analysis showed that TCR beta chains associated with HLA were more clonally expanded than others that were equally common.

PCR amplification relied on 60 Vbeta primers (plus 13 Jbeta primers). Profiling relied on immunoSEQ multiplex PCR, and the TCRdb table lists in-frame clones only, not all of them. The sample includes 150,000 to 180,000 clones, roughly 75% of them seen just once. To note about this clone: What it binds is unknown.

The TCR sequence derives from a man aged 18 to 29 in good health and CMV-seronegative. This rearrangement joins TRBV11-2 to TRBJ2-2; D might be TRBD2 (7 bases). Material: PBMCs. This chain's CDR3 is CASSPRGALNTGELFF. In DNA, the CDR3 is TGTGCCAGCAGCCCCCGGGGGGCCCTGAACACCGGGGAGCTGTTTTTT. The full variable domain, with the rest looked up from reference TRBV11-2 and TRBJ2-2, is EAGVAQSPRYKIIEKRQSVAFWCNPISGHATLYWYQQILGQGPKLLIQFQNNGVVDDSQLPKDRFSAERLKGVDSTLKIQPAKLEDSAVYLCASSPRGALNTGELFFGEGSRLTVL.